The 7 T cell receptor beta chains presented below share a single source sample, sequenced in a study of blood T cell repertoires in COVID-19. The method was immunoSEQ multiplex PCR; TCRdb's version includes in-frame clones alone and lacks a portion of them. The table shows about 280,000 clones, with roughly 85% occurring only once. What was sequenced was PBMCs or T cells enriched from blood (not recorded which). All receptors come from a woman aged 45-59 years who had recovered from COVID-19.

This chain uses TRBV19 with TRBJ1-2; the match to TRBD1 covers 7 bases. J lost 8 bases, V lost 5 bases, and 17 bases had no gene match. Germline values: CDR1 LNHDA, CDR2 SQIVND (reference sequence). The CDR3 runs 16 residues. The CDR3 DNA reads as TGTGCCAGTAGTCAGGGGGTGGAGGCCAATCGAGGAGGCTACACCTTC. Its translation is CASSQGVEANRGGYTF.

The V call is TRBV18, the J call TRBJ1-2; D is undetermined. The germline gives CDR1 KGHSH, CDR2 LQKENI. V lost 2 bases and J 4 bases, leaving 11 bases between the germline ends. The CDR3 runs 14 residues. The CDR3, as DNA: TGTGCCAGCTCACCAGTATCGGAGAGCTATGGCTACACCTTC. Residues: CASSPVSESYGYTF.

This clone was counted only a few times. This rearrangement joins TRBV19 to TRBJ2-2; D perhaps matches TRBD2 (6 bases). The V end lost 3 bases, the J end lost 7 bases, and 12 bases lay between the germline ends. The CDR3 extends over 14 amino acids. The V gene's germline CDR1 is LNHDA and CDR2 SQIVND (reference sequence). CDR3 in amino acids: CASSIGGADGELFF. The DNA of the CDR3 is TGTGCCAGTAGTATCGGCGGGGCGGACGGGGAGCTGTTTTTT.

This CDR3 is CASSYSGLNEAFF. The CDR3 DNA reads as TGTGCCAGCAGTTACTCCGGGTTAAATGAAGCTTTCTTT. J is TRBJ1-1 and V is TRBV6-5; D not resolved. CDR3 size: 13 residues. Germline V gives CDR1 MNHEY, CDR2 SVGAGI. The V end lost 0 bases, the J end lost 7 bases, and 9 bases lay between the germline ends.

The gene calls are TRBV5-4 and TRBJ2-1, with TRBD2 matching 7 bases. The trim removed 5 bases at V and 7 bases at J, leaving 18 bases unmatched. The CDR3 is 17 residues long. Germline assignment: CDR1 SGHNT and CDR2 YYREEE (reference sequence). The CDR3 region has the DNA TGTGCCAGCAGTACGTCCCCAACCTGGGGGGAGGGTAATGAGCAGTTCTTC. It translates to CASSTSPTWGEGNEQFF.

With respect to this clone: Other DNA sequences in the sample encode the same CDR3. Here the CDR3 reads CASSQGGSYEQYF. In nucleotides, the CDR3 is TGTGCCAGCTCGCAGGGGGGATCCTACGAGCAGTACTTC. This rearrangement joins TRBV12-3 or TRBV12-4 to TRBJ2-7; maybe TRBD1 (7 bases). CDR3 length: 13 amino acids. Trimming pared 8 bases from V and 1 base from J, leaving 12 bases between.

The rearrangement uses TRBV4-1 and TRBJ2-7; 9 positions agree with TRBD1. Germline V lookup: CDR1 MGHRA, CDR2 YSYEKL. The V and J ends lost 4 bases and 3 bases, in that order; junction bases with no gene match: 7. The CDR3 consists of 15 residues. As DNA, the CDR3 is TGCGCCAGCAGCCTCCGGGACAGGGAGGGCTACGAGCAGTACTTC. Its translation is CASSLRDREGYEQYF.